The source of this T cell receptor (beta chain) is a study of cytomegalovirus exposure and HLA in healthy donors. Each donor was healthy, and each was a bone marrow donor. Germline V CDR1 and CDR2: MGHRA, YSYEKL. The CDR3 sequence is 18 residues long. V was clipped by 0 bases and J by 0 bases; unmatched bases: 8. This clone was recorded a few times. Amplification used 60 Vbeta primers and 13 Jbeta primers. TCRdb keeps only in-frame clones here, not all; method: immunoSEQ multiplex PCR. The sample contains over 85,000 clones, approximately 79% of which appear only once. The receptor was isolated from a middle-aged woman in good health and CMV-seronegative. Sample: PBMCs. This sequence joins TRBV4-1 and TRBJ1-1; 9 bases line up with TRBD1. The CDR3 loop is CASSQEVYRGRLNTEAFF. CDR3 nucleotide sequence: TGCGCCAGCAGCCAAGAAGTCTACAGGGGGCGGTTGAACACTGAAGCTTTCTTT.